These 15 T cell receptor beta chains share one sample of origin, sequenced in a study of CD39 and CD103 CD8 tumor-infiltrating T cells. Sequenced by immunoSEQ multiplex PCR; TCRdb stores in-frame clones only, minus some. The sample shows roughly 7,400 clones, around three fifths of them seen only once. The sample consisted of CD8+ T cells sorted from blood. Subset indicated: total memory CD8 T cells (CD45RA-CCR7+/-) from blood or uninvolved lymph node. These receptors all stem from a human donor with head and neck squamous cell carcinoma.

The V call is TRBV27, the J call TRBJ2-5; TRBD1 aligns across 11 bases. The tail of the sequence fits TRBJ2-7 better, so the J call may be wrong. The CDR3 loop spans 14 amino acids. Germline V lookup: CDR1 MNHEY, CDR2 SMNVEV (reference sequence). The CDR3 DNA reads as TGTGCCAGCAACACGGGACAGGGGGCCTACGAGCAGTACTTC. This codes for CASNTGQGAYEQYF.

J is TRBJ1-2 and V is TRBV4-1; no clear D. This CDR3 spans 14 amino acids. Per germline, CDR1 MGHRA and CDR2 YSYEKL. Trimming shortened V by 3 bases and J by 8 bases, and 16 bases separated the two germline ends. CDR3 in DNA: TGCGCCAGCAGCCAGAGTCGAAGTATTGGCGGCTACACCTTC. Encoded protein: CASSQSRSIGGYTF.

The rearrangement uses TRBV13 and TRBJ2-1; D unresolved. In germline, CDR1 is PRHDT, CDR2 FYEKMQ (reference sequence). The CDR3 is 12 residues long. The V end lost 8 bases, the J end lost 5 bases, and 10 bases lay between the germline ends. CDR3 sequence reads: CASSDYHNEQFF. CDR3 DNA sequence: TGTGCCAGCTCGGATTACCACAATGAGCAGTTCTTC.

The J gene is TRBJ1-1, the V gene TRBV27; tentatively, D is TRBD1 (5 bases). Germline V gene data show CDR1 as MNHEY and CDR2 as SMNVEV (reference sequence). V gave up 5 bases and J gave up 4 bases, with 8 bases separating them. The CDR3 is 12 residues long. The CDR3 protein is CASSTGFTEAFF. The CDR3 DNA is TGTGCCAGCAGTACAGGTTTCACTGAAGCTTTCTTT.

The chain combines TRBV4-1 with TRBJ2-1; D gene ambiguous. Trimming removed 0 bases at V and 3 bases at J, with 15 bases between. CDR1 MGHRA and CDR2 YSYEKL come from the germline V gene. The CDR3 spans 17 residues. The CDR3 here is CASSQEGRLESYNEQFF. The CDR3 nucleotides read TGCGCCAGCAGCCAAGAAGGACGACTCGAGAGCTACAATGAGCAGTTCTTC.

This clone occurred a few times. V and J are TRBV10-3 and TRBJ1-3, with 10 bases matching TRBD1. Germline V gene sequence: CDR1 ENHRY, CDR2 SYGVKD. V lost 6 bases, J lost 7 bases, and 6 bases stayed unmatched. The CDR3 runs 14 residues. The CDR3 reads CAISKPGQGNTIYF. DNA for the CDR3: TGTGCCATCAGCAAACCGGGACAGGGGAACACCATATATTTT.

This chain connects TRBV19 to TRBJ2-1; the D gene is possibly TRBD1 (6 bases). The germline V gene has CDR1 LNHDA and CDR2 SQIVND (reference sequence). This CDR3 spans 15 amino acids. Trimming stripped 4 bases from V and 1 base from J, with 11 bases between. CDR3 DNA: TGTGCCAGTAGTACGACAGGCGTGTCCTACAATGAGCAGTTCTTC. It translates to CASSTTGVSYNEQFF.

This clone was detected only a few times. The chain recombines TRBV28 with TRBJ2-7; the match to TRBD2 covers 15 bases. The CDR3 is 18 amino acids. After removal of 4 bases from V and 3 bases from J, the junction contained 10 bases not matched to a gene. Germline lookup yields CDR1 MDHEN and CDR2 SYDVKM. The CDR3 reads CASSSGLAGGPRYYEQYF. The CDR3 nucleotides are TGTGCCAGCAGTTCCGGACTAGCGGGAGGGCCACGCTACTACGAGCAGTACTTC.

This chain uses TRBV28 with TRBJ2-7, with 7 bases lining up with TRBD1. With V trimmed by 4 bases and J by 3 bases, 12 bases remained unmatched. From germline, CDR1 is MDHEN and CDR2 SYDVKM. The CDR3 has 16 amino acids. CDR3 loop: CASSSAEGQLFYEQYF. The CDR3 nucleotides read TGTGCCAGCAGTTCCGCCGAGGGACAGCTTTTCTACGAGCAGTACTTC. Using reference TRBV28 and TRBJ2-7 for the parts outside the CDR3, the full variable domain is DVKVTQSSRYLVKRTGEKVFLECVQDMDHENMFWYRQDPGLGLRLIYFSYDVKMKEKGDIPEGYSVSREKKERFSLILESASTNQTSMYLCASSSAEGQLFYEQYFGPGTRLTVT.

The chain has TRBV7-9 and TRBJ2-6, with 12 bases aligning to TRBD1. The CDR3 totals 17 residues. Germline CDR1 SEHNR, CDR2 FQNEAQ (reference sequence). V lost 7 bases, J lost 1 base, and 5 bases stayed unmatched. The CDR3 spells CASNRDRGLSGANVLTF. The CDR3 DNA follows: TGTGCCAGCAATAGGGACAGGGGGCTTTCTGGGGCCAACGTCCTGACTTTC.

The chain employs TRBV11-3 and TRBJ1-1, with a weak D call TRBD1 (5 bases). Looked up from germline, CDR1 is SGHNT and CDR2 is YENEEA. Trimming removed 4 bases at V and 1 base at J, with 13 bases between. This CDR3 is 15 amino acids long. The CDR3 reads CASSSPPGTNTEAFF. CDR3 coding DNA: TGTGCCAGCAGCTCCCCACCAGGGACGAACACTGAAGCTTTCTTT. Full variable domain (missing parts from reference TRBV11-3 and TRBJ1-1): EAGVVQSPRYKIIEKKQPVAFWCNPISGHNTLYWYLQNLGQGPELLIRYENEEAVDDSQLPKDRFSAERLKGVDSTLKIQPAELGDSAVYLCASSSPPGTNTEAFFGQGTRLTVV.

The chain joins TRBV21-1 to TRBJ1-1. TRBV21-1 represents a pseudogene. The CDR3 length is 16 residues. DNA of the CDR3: TGTGCCAGCAGCTACGGGACCTTGAGAAGTGGGACTGAAGCTTTCTTT. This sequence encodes CASSYGTLRSGTEAFF.

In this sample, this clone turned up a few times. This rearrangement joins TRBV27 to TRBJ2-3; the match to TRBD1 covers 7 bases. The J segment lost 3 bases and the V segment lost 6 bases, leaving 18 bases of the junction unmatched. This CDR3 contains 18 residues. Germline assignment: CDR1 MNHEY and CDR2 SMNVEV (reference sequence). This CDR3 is CASRKQGFFPVKTDTQYF. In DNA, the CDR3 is TGTGCCAGCAGAAAACAGGGGTTTTTCCCCGTAAAGACAGATACGCAGTATTTT.

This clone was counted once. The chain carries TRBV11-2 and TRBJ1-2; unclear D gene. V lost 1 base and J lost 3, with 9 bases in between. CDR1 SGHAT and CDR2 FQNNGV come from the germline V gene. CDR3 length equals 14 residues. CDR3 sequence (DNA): TGTGCCAGCAGCTTAGTGGGCGGCCACTATGGCTACACCTTC. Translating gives CASSLVGGHYGYTF.

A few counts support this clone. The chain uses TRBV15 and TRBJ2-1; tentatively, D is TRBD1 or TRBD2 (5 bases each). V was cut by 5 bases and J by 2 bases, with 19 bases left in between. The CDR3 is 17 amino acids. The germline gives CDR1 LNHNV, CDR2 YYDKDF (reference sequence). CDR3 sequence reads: CATSGTHNLGAYNEQFF. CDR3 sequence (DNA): TGTGCCACCAGCGGGACCCACAACCTAGGGGCCTACAATGAGCAGTTCTTC. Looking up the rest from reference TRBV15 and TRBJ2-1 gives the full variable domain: DAMVIQNPRYQVTQFGKPVTLSCSQTLNHNVMYWYQQKSSQAPKLLFHYYDKDFNNEADTPDNFQSRRPNTSFCFLDIRSPGLGDTAMYLCATSGTHNLGAYNEQFFGPGTRLTVL.